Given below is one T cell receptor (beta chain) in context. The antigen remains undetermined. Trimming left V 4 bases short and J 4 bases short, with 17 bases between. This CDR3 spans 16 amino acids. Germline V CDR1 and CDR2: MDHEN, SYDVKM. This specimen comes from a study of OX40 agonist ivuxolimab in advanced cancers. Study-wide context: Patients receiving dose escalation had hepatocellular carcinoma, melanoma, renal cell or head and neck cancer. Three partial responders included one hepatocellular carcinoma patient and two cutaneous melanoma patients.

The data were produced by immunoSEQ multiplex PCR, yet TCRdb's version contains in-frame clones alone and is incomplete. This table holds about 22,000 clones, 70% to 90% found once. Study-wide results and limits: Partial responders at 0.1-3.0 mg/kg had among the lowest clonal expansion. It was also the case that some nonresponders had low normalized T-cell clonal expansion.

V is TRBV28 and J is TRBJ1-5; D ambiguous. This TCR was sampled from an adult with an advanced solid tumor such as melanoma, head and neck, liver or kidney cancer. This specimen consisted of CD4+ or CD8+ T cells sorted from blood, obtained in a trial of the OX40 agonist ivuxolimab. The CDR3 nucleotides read TGTGCCAGCAGTTACCGTAACGCAGCCTCAAATCAGCCCCAGCATTTT. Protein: CASSYRNAASNQPQHF.